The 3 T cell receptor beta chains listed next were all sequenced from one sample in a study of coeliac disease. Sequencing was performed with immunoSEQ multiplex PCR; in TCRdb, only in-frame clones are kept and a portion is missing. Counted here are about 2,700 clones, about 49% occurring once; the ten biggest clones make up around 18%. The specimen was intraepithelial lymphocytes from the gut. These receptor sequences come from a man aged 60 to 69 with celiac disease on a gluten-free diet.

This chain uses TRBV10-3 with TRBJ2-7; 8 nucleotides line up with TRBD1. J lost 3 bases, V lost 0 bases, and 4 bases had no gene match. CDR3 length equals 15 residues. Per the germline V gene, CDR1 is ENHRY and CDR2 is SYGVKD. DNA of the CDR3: TGTGCCATCAGTGAGTCGTTGGGGACAGGCTACGAGCAGTACTTC. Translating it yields CAISESLGTGYEQYF.

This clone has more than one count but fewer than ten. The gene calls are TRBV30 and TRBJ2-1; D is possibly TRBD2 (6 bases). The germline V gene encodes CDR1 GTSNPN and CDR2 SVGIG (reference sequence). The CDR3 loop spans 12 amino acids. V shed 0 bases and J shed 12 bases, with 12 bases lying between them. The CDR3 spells CAWSVGVGGQFF. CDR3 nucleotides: TGTGCCTGGAGTGTGGGAGTGGGGGGGCAGTTCTTC. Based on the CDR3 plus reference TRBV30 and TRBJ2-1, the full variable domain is SQTIHQWPATLVQPVGSPLSLECTVEGTSNPNLYWYRQAAGRGLQLLFYSVGIGQISSEVPQNLSASRPQDRQFILSSKKLLLSDSGFYLCAWSVGVGGQFFGPGTRLTVL.

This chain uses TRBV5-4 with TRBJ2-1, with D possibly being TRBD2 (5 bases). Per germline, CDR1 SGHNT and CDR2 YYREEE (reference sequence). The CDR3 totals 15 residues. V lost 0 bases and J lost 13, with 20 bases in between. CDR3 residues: CASSLEVTGMVGQFF. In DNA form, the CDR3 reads TGTGCCAGCAGCTTGGAGGTAACGGGGATGGTGGGTCAGTTCTTC.